The 32 T cell receptor beta chains below were found in one sample sequenced in a study of cytomegalovirus exposure and HLA in healthy donors. Some clones are missing from TCRdb's copy, which holds only in-frame ones; the method was immunoSEQ multiplex PCR. This table has over 80,000 clones, approximately 81% appearing once. Sequencing input: PBMCs. These receptors were taken from a young man in good health and CMV-seropositive.

The chain couples TRBV6-5 to TRBJ1-2; D is unresolved. Trimming removed 5 bases from V and 2 bases from J, with 12 bases in between. This CDR3 has 14 amino acids. Germline V lookup: CDR1 MNHEY, CDR2 SVGAGI. This CDR3 reads CASSLRIPNYGYTF. For the CDR3, the DNA is TGTGCCAGCAGTCTCAGGATCCCGAACTATGGCTACACCTTC.

Only one count was recorded for this clone. CDR3 sequence reads: CASSGAIKQYV. CDR3 nucleotide sequence: TGTGCCAGCAGTGGGGCGATAAAGCAGTACGTC. This rearrangement joins TRBV6-1 to TRBJ2-7; no firm D call. The germline V gene has CDR1 MNHNS and CDR2 SASEGT. V shed 4 bases and J shed 8 bases, with 9 bases lying between them. CDR3 length equals 11 residues.

This clone was observed once. The rearrangement joins TRBV29-1 to TRBJ2-7; D unresolved. The V end lost 6 bases, the J end lost 2 bases, and 11 bases lay between the germline ends. Germline CDR1 and CDR2: SQVTM and ANQGSEA. CDR3 size: 12 residues. CDR3 nucleotide sequence: TGCAGCGTCCTCCAGGAAGCCTACGAGCAGTACTTC. Protein sequence: CSVLQEAYEQYF.

The rearrangement links TRBV5-1 to TRBJ2-5; possible D gene TRBD2, 5 bases. The V gene's germline CDR1 is SGHRS and CDR2 YFSETQ. This CDR3 region has 14 residues. Trimming cost V 7 bases and J 1 base, with 14 bases left between them. CDR3 in amino acids: CASSPRTGQETQYF. CDR3 DNA sequence: TGCGCCAGCTCCCCCCGGACTGGCCAAGAGACCCAGTACTTC. Full variable domain (outside the CDR3, taken from reference TRBV5-1 and TRBJ2-5): KAGVTQTPRYLIKTRGQQVTLSCSPISGHRSVSWYQQTPGQGLQFLFEYFSETQRNKGNFPGRFSGRQFSNSRSEMNVSTLELGDSALYLCASSPRTGQETQYFGPGTRLLVL.

The chain employs TRBV11-2 and TRBJ2-1; D not resolved. Germline CDR1 is SGHAT and CDR2 is FQNNGV. Trimming took 10 bases from V and 4 from J, leaving 14 bases between them. The CDR3 consists of 13 residues. The CDR3 bases are TGTGCCACCCGCGGAGCGATGTACAATGAGCAGTTCTTC. As protein: CATRGAMYNEQFF.

This chain connects TRBV2 to TRBJ2-7; the D is unclear. V was pared by 10 bases and J by 0 bases, with 10 bases between. The V gene's germline CDR1 is SNHLY and CDR2 FYNNEI. This CDR3 is 12 amino acids long. The CDR3 sequence is CATTRPSYEQYV. Written as DNA, the CDR3 is TGTGCCACCACCAGGCCCTCCTACGAGCAGTACGTC.

This chain links TRBV5-4 with TRBJ2-1, with 8 bases that match TRBD2. J gave up 7 bases and V 4 bases, and 10 bases lay outside the gene matches. The V gene's germline CDR1 is SGHNT and CDR2 YYREEE (reference sequence). The CDR3 totals 15 residues. This chain's CDR3 is CASSRSGSPGNEQFF. The DNA of the CDR3 is TGTGCCAGCAGCCGGAGCGGGAGTCCCGGGAATGAGCAGTTCTTC.

This chain connects TRBV5-1 to TRBJ1-2; no reliable D call. Germline V gene lookup returns CDR1 SGHRS and CDR2 YFSETQ. Trimming pared 4 bases from V and 5 bases from J, leaving 15 bases between. The CDR3 spans 14 residues. The CDR3 is CASSPSPTEYGYTF. As DNA, the CDR3 is TGCGCCAGCAGCCCCTCCCCCACAGAGTATGGCTACACCTTC.

The chain employs TRBV5-1 and TRBJ2-2, with D possibly TRBD1 on 5 matching bases. The germline V gene has CDR1 SGHRS and CDR2 YFSETQ. Trimming pared 0 bases from V and 3 bases from J, leaving 6 bases between. The CDR3 covers 14 residues. CDR3 sequence reads: CASSLGRDTGELFF. CDR3 coding DNA: TGCGCCAGCAGCTTGGGCAGGGACACCGGGGAGCTGTTTTTT.

This clone occurred once. The chain combines TRBV10-3 with TRBJ2-7; 7 bases align to TRBD1. This CDR3 contains 20 residues. V dropped 0 bases and J dropped 3; count of bases not matched to a gene: 20. CDR1 ENHRY and CDR2 SYGVKD come from the germline V gene. In nucleotides, the CDR3 is TGTGCCATCAGTGAGTCCTCGTTCGACTTCCGGGACAGCTTATACTACGAGCAGTACTTC. Translation gives CAISESSFDFRDSLYYEQYF.

The J gene is TRBJ2-7, the V gene TRBV27; possibly TRBD1 for D (6 bases). Germline CDR1 and CDR2: MNHEY and SMNVEV (reference sequence). Between the trimmed V and J ends, which lost 2 bases and 0 bases, there was a span of 11 bases. The CDR3 is 15 residues long. CDR3 protein: CASSLASTGSYEQYF. For the CDR3, the DNA is TGTGCCAGCAGTTTAGCGTCGACAGGCTCCTACGAGCAGTACTTC.

The genes are TRBV6-6 and TRBJ2-5; tentative D call: TRBD1 (6 bases). V was clipped by 6 bases and J by 1 base, with 15 bases between them. The CDR3 is 15 amino acids. CDR1 MNHNY and CDR2 SVGAGI come from the germline V gene (reference sequence). CDR3 loop: CASSREGVLQETQYF. The CDR3 DNA reads as TGTGCCAGCAGCAGAGAGGGGGTCCTCCAAGAGACCCAGTACTTC.

The chain recombines TRBV4-1 with TRBJ2-3, with TRBD2 matching over 7 bases. V trimming: 4 bases; J trimming: 0 bases; junction bases outside the gene matches: 7. CDR3 length: 16 amino acids. Germline V gene sequence: CDR1 MGHRA, CDR2 YSYEKL. This CDR3 reads CASSLAGTTSTDTQYF. The CDR3, as DNA: TGCGCCAGCAGCCTCGCGGGGACTACTAGCACAGATACGCAGTATTTT.

J is TRBJ1-1 and V is TRBV28; TRBD1 matches 10 bases. The J segment lost 5 bases and the V segment lost 5 bases, leaving 5 bases of the junction unmatched. The CDR3 covers 14 residues. The germline V gene has CDR1 MDHEN and CDR2 SYDVKM. The chain's CDR3 is CASSRDRGWTEAFF. CDR3 DNA: TGTGCCAGCAGTCGGGACAGGGGATGGACTGAAGCTTTCTTT. The whole variable domain, filled in from reference TRBV28 and TRBJ1-1, reads DVKVTQSSRYLVKRTGEKVFLECVQDMDHENMFWYRQDPGLGLRLIYFSYDVKMKEKGDIPEGYSVSREKKERFSLILESASTNQTSMYLCASSRDRGWTEAFFGQGTRLTVV.

This rearrangement joins TRBV13 to TRBJ2-1, with TRBD2 identical over 8 bases. The CDR3 runs to 17 residues. After removal of 3 bases from V and 5 bases from J, the junction contained 12 bases not matched to a gene. Germline CDR1 and CDR2: PRHDT and FYEKMQ (reference sequence). The CDR3 is CASSLSPSGRMDNEQFF. The CDR3 nucleotides are TGTGCCAGCAGCTTGTCCCCCAGCGGGAGAATGGACAATGAGCAGTTCTTC.

The chain uses TRBV5-1 and TRBJ1-2; no clear D gene. The CDR3 spans 15 residues. CDR1 SGHRS and CDR2 YFSETQ come from the germline V gene. Between the trimmed V and J ends, which lost 0 bases and 1 base, there was a span of 10 bases. The CDR3 region is CASSLAGVYNYGYTF. CDR3 nucleotide sequence: TGCGCCAGCAGCTTGGCGGGAGTTTATAACTATGGCTACACCTTC. Full variable domain (remainder filled in from reference TRBV5-1 and TRBJ1-2): KAGVTQTPRYLIKTRGQQVTLSCSPISGHRSVSWYQQTPGQGLQFLFEYFSETQRNKGNFPGRFSGRQFSNSRSEMNVSTLELGDSALYLCASSLAGVYNYGYTFGSGTRLTVV.

The V gene is TRBV6-1, the J gene TRBJ2-3, with 10 bases identical to TRBD1. CDR3 length: 15 amino acids. V was pared by 6 bases and J by 2 bases, with 5 bases of the junction left unmatched. Germline CDR1 and CDR2: MNHNS and SASEGT. CDR3 DNA sequence: TGTGCCAGCAGAGCGGGACAGGGGATCACAGATACGCAGTATTTT. Its translation is CASRAGQGITDTQYF.

This rearrangement joins TRBV7-9 to TRBJ2-7, with a tentative D call TRBD2 (5 bases). V was clipped by 3 bases and J by 3 bases, with 9 bases between them. The CDR3 totals 13 residues. Germline-derived CDR1 and CDR2 are SEHNR and FQNEAQ (reference sequence). The CDR3 loop is CASSFSGDYEQYF. CDR3 nucleotide sequence: TGTGCCAGCAGCTTTTCCGGGGACTACGAGCAGTACTTC.

This clone was seen a few times. V is TRBV7-8 and J is TRBJ2-7; TRBD1 might be the D (5 bases). The V end was cut by 4 bases, the J end by 1 base, with 8 bases between. The CDR3 is 13 residues long. Germline-derived CDR1 and CDR2 are SGHVS and FQNEAQ. CDR3 sequence: CASSSQGSYEQYF. In DNA, the CDR3 is TGTGCCAGCAGCTCCCAGGGATCCTACGAGCAGTACTTC.

The V gene is TRBV30, the J gene TRBJ2-3; TRBD2 matches 12 bases. The CDR3 consists of 15 residues. V shed 0 bases and J 5 bases; nucleotides not matched to a gene: 3. Germline CDR1 GTSNPN, CDR2 SVGIG (reference sequence). CDR3 coding DNA: TGTGCCTGGAGTGTACTAGCGGGAGGTGGAGATACGCAGTATTTT. Its translation is CAWSVLAGGGDTQYF. Based on the CDR3 plus reference TRBV30 and TRBJ2-3, the full variable domain is SQTIHQWPATLVQPVGSPLSLECTVEGTSNPNLYWYRQAAGRGLQLLFYSVGIGQISSEVPQNLSASRPQDRQFILSSKKLLLSDSGFYLCAWSVLAGGGDTQYFGPGTRLTVL.

The gene calls are TRBV2 and TRBJ1-2, with TRBD1 identical over 7 bases. The germline CDR1 and CDR2 sequences are SNHLY and FYNNEI. The trim removed 6 bases at V and 7 bases at J, leaving 17 bases unmatched. The CDR3 runs to 16 residues. The CDR3 sequence is CASSSNDRVGSGGYTF. CDR3 nucleotides: TGTGCCAGCAGCTCTAACGACAGGGTGGGGAGTGGTGGCTACACCTTC.

The chain uses TRBV6-1 and TRBJ2-7; maybe TRBD1 (5 bases). This CDR3 has 14 amino acids. V gave up 3 bases and J gave up 3 bases, with 12 bases separating them. Germline V CDR1 and CDR2: MNHNS, SASEGT. The CDR3, as DNA: TGTGCCAGCAGTGAGTCGGGCAGGGACTACGAGCAGTACTTC. It codes for CASSESGRDYEQYF.

This clone was observed a single time. Here the CDR3 reads CASSMDPRGAKEKLFF. CDR3 bases: TGTGCCAGTAGTATGGACCCCCGGGGGGCGAAGGAAAAACTGTTTTTT. The chain combines TRBV19 with TRBJ1-4; TRBD1 is a possible D gene (6 bases). The CDR3 is made up of 16 amino acids. Germline CDR1 is LNHDA and CDR2 is SQIVND (reference sequence). V gave up 3 bases and J gave up 8 bases, with 19 bases separating them.

CDR3 sequence (DNA): TGTGCCAGCAGCACCCGCACCTGGACAGGGGGTGAAAAACTGTTTTTT. It encodes CASSTRTWTGGEKLFF. The rearrangement links TRBV4-2 to TRBJ1-4; 10 bases match TRBD1. Germline values: CDR1 LGHNA, CDR2 YNFKEQ. The trim removed 5 bases at V and 7 bases at J, leaving 10 bases unmatched. The CDR3 runs 16 residues.

V and J are TRBV10-1 and TRBJ2-2, with a tentative D call TRBD1 (6 bases). The CDR3 covers 13 residues. The germline CDR1 and CDR2 sequences are WNHNN and SYGVQD (reference sequence). V was clipped by 4 bases and J by 7 bases, with 10 bases between them. In DNA, the CDR3 is TGCGCCAGCAGTGGTACAGGGATCGGGGAGCTGTTTTTT. Protein product: CASSGTGIGELFF.

The CDR3 nucleotides read TGTGCCAGCAGTTCAGACAGCGCCTACGAGCAGTACTTC. This encodes CASSSDSAYEQYF. The chain uses TRBV27 and TRBJ2-7, with a possible D match to TRBD1 (5 bases). The CDR3 loop spans 13 amino acids. Between the trimmed V and J ends, which lost 4 bases and 2 bases, there was a span of 9 bases. Germline CDR1 MNHEY, CDR2 SMNVEV (reference sequence).

V usage is TRBV5-1 and J usage is TRBJ2-2; no clear D. V lost 2 bases to trimming and J lost 4 bases, with 6 bases between them. The CDR3 consists of 13 residues. Per the germline V gene, CDR1 is SGHRS and CDR2 is YFSETQ. This CDR3 is CASSLIGTGELFF. The CDR3 coding sequence is TGCGCCAGCAGCTTAATCGGCACCGGGGAGCTGTTTTTT.

The V call is TRBV6-5, the J call TRBJ2-7; a weak D match, TRBD1 (6 bases). V was clipped by 6 bases and J by 3 bases, with 12 bases between them. The CDR3 is 13 residues long. Germline-derived CDR1 and CDR2 are MNHEY and SVGAGI. CDR3 sequence (DNA): TGTGCCAGCAGCCACAAACAGGGCTACGAGCAGTACTTC. Protein product: CASSHKQGYEQYF.

The gene calls are TRBV9 and TRBJ1-5; perhaps TRBD1 as D (5 bases). The V and J ends lost 8 bases and 4 bases respectively, with 31 bases between them. The CDR3 is 19 residues long. Per germline, CDR1 SGDLS and CDR2 YYNGEE. The CDR3 loop is CASPIQGFGMFGGNQPQHF. The CDR3 DNA sequence: TGTGCCAGTCCCATCCAGGGCTTCGGGATGTTCGGGGGAAATCAGCCCCAGCATTTT.

The V gene is TRBV21-1, the J gene TRBJ2-1; whether TRBD2, the table's D call, matches the DNA was not checked. TRBV21-1 has pseudogene status. This CDR3 has 16 amino acids. In nucleotides, the CDR3 is TGTGCCCGCTACGCTGGACTAGCGGGAATCCACAATGAGCAGTTCTTC. It codes for CARYAGLAGIHNEQFF.

In its sample, this clone was seen a few times. The DNA for the CDR3 is TGTGCCAGCAGCTTTACGGGAGCCTACGAGCAGTACTTC. Protein product: CASSFTGAYEQYF. V gene TRBV7-6 combines with J gene TRBJ2-7; TRBD2 might be the D (6 bases). This CDR3 contains 13 residues. The V gene's germline CDR1 is SGHVS and CDR2 FNYEAQ. V shed 3 bases and J shed 2 bases, with 8 bases lying between them.

The rearrangement uses TRBV5-1 and TRBJ2-3; D may be TRBD2 (6 bases). This CDR3 has 16 residues. V lost 4 bases to trimming and J lost 2 bases, with 17 bases between them. The germline CDR1 and CDR2 sequences are SGHRS and YFSETQ. The CDR3 nucleotides are TGCGCCAGCAGCGGATCTAGCGAACTCCCCACAGATACGCAGTATTTT. This translates into CASSGSSELPTDTQYF.